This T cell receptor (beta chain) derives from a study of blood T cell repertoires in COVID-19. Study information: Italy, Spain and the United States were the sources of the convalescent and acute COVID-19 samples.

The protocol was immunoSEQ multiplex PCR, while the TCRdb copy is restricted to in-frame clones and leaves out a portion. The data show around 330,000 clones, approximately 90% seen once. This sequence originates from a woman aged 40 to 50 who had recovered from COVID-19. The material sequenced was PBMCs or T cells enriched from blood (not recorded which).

The CDR3 protein is CASSFSGTGVQPQHF. The CDR3 region has the DNA TGTGCCAGCAGCTTCTCAGGGACAGGGGTTCAGCCCCAGCATTTT. The V and J genes are TRBV5-6 and TRBJ1-5, with 10 bases that match TRBD1. This CDR3 has 15 residues. V was pared by 2 bases and J by 6 bases, with 5 bases of the junction left unmatched. The germline CDR1 and CDR2 sequences are SGHDT and YYEEEE.